The source of this T cell receptor beta chain is a study of Ad26.COV2.S vaccination and SARS-CoV-2 variants. The CDR3 sequence is 13 residues long. Germline V gives CDR1 SGHVS, CDR2 FQNEAQ. V was cut by 6 bases and J by 0 bases, with 8 bases left in between. To note about this clone: Its antigen is still unknown.

Overall study results and limits: TCR breadth and depth analyses may have underestimated total T cell responses. Reportedly, spike-specific CD8+ and CD4+ T cell responses achieved substantial breadth once vaccination had taken place.

The treatment was: around 19 received Ad26.COV2.S at low or high dose, single or two shots; 5 received placebo; per-sample allocation not given. The samples were gathered on day 63 after the first injection of vaccine or placebo. A Boston donor was an adult aged 18-55 years. An Ad26 vector expressing Wuhan-strain SARS-CoV-2 spike served as the vaccine. Profiled with immunoSEQ multiplex PCR; TCRdb holds only in-frame clones, not every one. The data hold some 340,000 clones, with about 82% observed a single time. This clonotype was sampled from a person aged 18 to 59 who received the Ad26.COV2.S COVID-19 vaccine or a placebo. The chain is built from TRBV7-8 and TRBJ1-1; the D is unclear. Material: peripheral blood, obtained in a trial of Ad26.COV2.S vaccine versus placebo. CDR3 nucleotides: TGTGCCAGCAGATTCACTATGAACACTGAAGCTTTCTTT. Translating it yields CASRFTMNTEAFF. Using reference TRBV7-8 and TRBJ1-1 for the parts outside the CDR3, the full variable domain is GAGVSQSPRYKVAKRGQDVALRCDPISGHVSLFWYQQALGQGPEFLTYFQNEAQLDKSGLPSDRFFAERPEGSVSTLKIQRTQQEDSAVYLCASRFTMNTEAFFGQGTRLTVV.